These 26 T cell receptor beta chains were all obtained from the same sample, sequenced in a study of OX40 agonist ivuxolimab in advanced cancers. Profiled with immunoSEQ multiplex PCR; TCRdb holds only in-frame clones, not every one. The table lists tens of thousands of clones, roughly 84% of them singletons, with roughly 1.1% in the top ten. The material sequenced was CD4+ or CD8+ T cells sorted from blood, taken in a trial of the OX40 agonist ivuxolimab. These receptors came from an adult with an advanced solid tumor such as melanoma, head and neck, liver or kidney cancer.

This chain connects TRBV6-5 to TRBJ2-7; tentative D call: TRBD2 (5 bases). This CDR3 region has 14 residues. From germline, CDR1 is MNHEY and CDR2 SVGAGI. With 2 bases removed from V and 2 bases from J, the gap between germline ends came to 10 bases. The CDR3 DNA is TGTGCCAGCAGTTACCTAGCTGTCCCCTACGAGCAGTACTTC. It encodes CASSYLAVPYEQYF.

The chain recombines TRBV14 with TRBJ2-1; 8 bases map to TRBD2. The CDR3 runs 13 residues. V dropped 1 base and J dropped 9; count of bases not matched to a gene: 2. CDR1 and CDR2 from the germline V gene are SGHDN and FVKESK. CDR3 loop: CASSQVRGAEQFF. Written as DNA, the CDR3 is TGTGCCAGCAGCCAAGTGCGGGGGGCTGAGCAGTTCTTC. The variable domain in full, with the rest retrieved from reference TRBV14 and TRBJ2-1, is EAGVTQFPSHSVIEKGQTVTLRCDPISGHDNLYWYRRVMGKEIKFLLHFVKESKQDESGMPNNRFLAERTGGTYSTLKVQPAELEDSGVYFCASSQVRGAEQFFGPGTRLTVL.

The table lists this clone with a few counts. This chain connects TRBV14 to TRBJ2-2, with TRBD2 matching over 12 bases. This CDR3 contains 15 residues. V shed 4 bases and J 4 bases; nucleotides not matched to a gene: 1. Germline V gene sequence: CDR1 SGHDN, CDR2 FVKESK. CDR3: CASSRLAGATGELFF. Written as DNA, the CDR3 is TGTGCCAGCAGCCGACTAGCGGGAGCCACCGGGGAGCTGTTTTTT.

V is TRBV6-8 and J is TRBJ2-7, with 16 bases lining up with TRBD2. J lost 5 bases, V lost 7 bases, and 11 bases had no gene match. The CDR3 consists of 17 residues. Germline-derived CDR1 and CDR2 are MNHGY and SAAAGT. The CDR3 spells CASTIPGLAGGLNEQYF. The DNA for the CDR3 is TGTGCCAGCACTATACCGGGACTAGCGGGAGGGCTTAACGAGCAGTACTTC.

The chain combines TRBV29-1 with TRBJ1-1; D is unresolved. The CDR3 consists of 11 residues. Per germline, CDR1 SQVTM and CDR2 ANQGSEA. Deletions cut 0 bases from V and 11 bases from J, with 10 bases between. DNA for the CDR3: TGCAGCGTTGAAGATACGGGTAGGGCTTTCTTT. Amino acids: CSVEDTGRAFF.

This sequence joins TRBV13 and TRBJ2-5; 8 nucleotides align to TRBD2. V shed 5 bases, J shed 6 bases, and the junction held 11 bases outside the gene matches. Germline loops: CDR1 PRHDT, CDR2 FYEKMQ (reference sequence). CDR3 length equals 15 residues. The CDR3 DNA reads TGTGCCAGCAGCCTACTAGGGACTAGTGGGCAGACCCAGTACTTC. This codes for CASSLLGTSGQTQYF.

The chain recombines TRBV19 with TRBJ1-1; D is possibly TRBD1 (6 bases). Germline V gene sequence: CDR1 LNHDA, CDR2 SQIVND (reference sequence). The V end lost 10 bases, the J end lost 5 bases, and 14 bases lay between the germline ends. This CDR3 region has 12 residues. The CDR3 here is CATTRGGTEAFF. The CDR3 nucleotides read TGTGCCACCACCAGGGGTGGGACTGAAGCTTTCTTT. Drawing the rest from reference TRBV19 and TRBJ1-1, the complete variable domain is DGGITQSPKYLFRKEGQNVTLSCEQNLNHDAMYWYRQDPGQGLRLIYYSQIVNDFQKGDIAEGYSVSREKKESFPLTVTSAQKNPTAFYLCATTRGGTEAFFGQGTRLTVV.

The CDR3 reads CASSSQGGRTDTQYF. Written as DNA, the CDR3 is TGTGCCAGCAGCTCCCAGGGGGGCAGGACAGATACGCAGTATTTT. The genes are TRBV7-2 and TRBJ2-3, with D perhaps TRBD1 (7 bases). Germline V gives CDR1 SGHTA, CDR2 FQGNSA. CDR3 size: 15 residues. The V end was cut by 4 bases, the J end by 3 bases, with 14 bases between.

The chain uses TRBV7-2 and TRBJ2-7; D might be TRBD1 (5 bases). V was cut by 3 bases and J by 3 bases, with 15 bases left in between. The CDR3 is 15 amino acids. From germline, CDR1 is SGHTA and CDR2 FQGNSA. The CDR3 spells CASSFSSGRVYEQYF. The CDR3 bases are TGTGCCAGCAGCTTTAGTTCCGGCAGGGTCTACGAGCAGTACTTC. The whole variable domain, filled in from reference TRBV7-2 and TRBJ2-7, reads GAGVSQSPSNKVTEKGKDVELRCDPISGHTALYWYRQSLGQGLEFLIYFQGNSAPDKSGLPSDRFSAERTGGSVSTLTIQRTQQEDSAVYLCASSFSSGRVYEQYFGPGTRLTVT.

Relative to its sample, this clone is medium-sized. This chain links TRBV6-1 with TRBJ1-5, with 8 bases aligning to TRBD1. Germline V gives CDR1 MNHNS, CDR2 SASEGT. CDR3 length: 14 amino acids. With 5 bases clipped from V and 6 bases from J, the junction kept 6 bases outside the gene matches. Written as DNA, the CDR3 is TGTGCCAGCAGTCAGGGGGCGCCCGGTCAGCCCCAGCATTTT. Encoded protein: CASSQGAPGQPQHF.

This sequence joins TRBV6-6 and TRBJ1-1, with 8 nucleotides matching TRBD1. CDR1 and CDR2 (germline): MNHNY, SVGAGI (reference sequence). The CDR3 contains 14 residues. V lost 0 bases to trimming and J lost 5 bases; unmatched junction nucleotides: 2. The CDR3 region is CASSYSRGRTEAFF. As DNA, the CDR3 is TGTGCCAGCAGTTACTCCAGGGGGCGGACTGAAGCTTTCTTT.

The CDR3 is CASSPGVQSQPQHF. The CDR3 DNA reads TGTGCCAGCTCACCTGGCGTGCAAAGCCAGCCCCAGCATTTT. This chain joins TRBV18 and TRBJ1-5; no clear D gene. The CDR3 has 14 residues. Germline CDR1 is KGHSH and CDR2 is LQKENI. V was pared by 3 bases and J by 7 bases, with 13 bases between.

V and J are TRBV10-1 and TRBJ1-4; D remains ambiguous. The CDR3 consists of 15 residues. CDR1 WNHNN and CDR2 SYGVQD come from the germline V gene (reference sequence). V lost 9 bases and J 0 bases, leaving 14 bases between the germline ends. CDR3 sequence (DNA): TGCGCCAGGAGCCATGGACGAGCAACTAATGAAAAACTGTTTTTT. This translates into CARSHGRATNEKLFF.

J is TRBJ2-5 and V is TRBV9, with TRBD2 identical over 8 bases. In germline, CDR1 is SGDLS, CDR2 YYNGEE. V gave up 1 base and J gave up 2 bases; unmatched junction bases: 13. The CDR3 sequence is 18 residues long. In nucleotides, the CDR3 is TGTGCCAGCAGCGTACGGAGCGGGAGTGTCCTTCGTCAAGAGACCCAGTACTTC. Translating gives CASSVRSGSVLRQETQYF.

The chain combines TRBV7-9 with TRBJ2-7; tentative D call: TRBD1 (5 bases). From germline, CDR1 is SEHNR and CDR2 FQNEAQ (reference sequence). Trimming pared 5 bases from V and 5 bases from J, leaving 16 bases between. CDR3 length: 14 amino acids. CDR3 DNA sequence: TGTGCCAGCAGCATACGATCAGGGTTGGACGAGCAGTACTTC. Translated: CASSIRSGLDEQYF.

A remark on this clone: Mismatch with germline at one junction end may stem from a read error. The chain is built from TRBV29-1 and TRBJ2-7; weak D call: TRBD1 (6 bases). This CDR3 is 14 amino acids long. Per the germline V gene, CDR1 is SQVTM and CDR2 is ANQGSEA. The CDR3 sequence is CSVLRDTTSSEQYF. Here the CDR3 DNA reads TGCAGCGTTCTCCGGGACACCACATCCTCCGAGCAGTACTTC.

The chain recombines TRBV30 with TRBJ2-1; D may be TRBD2 (6 bases). Trimming pared 4 bases from V and 6 bases from J, leaving 13 bases between. This CDR3 region has 13 residues. Germline-derived CDR1 and CDR2 are GTSNPN and SVGIG (reference sequence). CDR3 residues: CAWTKWGGNEQFF. The CDR3 nucleotides read TGTGCCTGGACCAAATGGGGAGGCAATGAGCAGTTCTTC.

This CDR3 reads CASSLLSARGLGEQYF. For the CDR3, the DNA is TGTGCCAGCAGTTTATTATCGGCTCGGGGTTTGGGCGAGCAGTACTTC. The chain links TRBV27 to TRBJ2-7; D might be TRBD2 (5 bases). V lost 1 base, J lost 6 bases, and 19 bases lay in between. The CDR3 runs to 16 residues. Germline V CDR1 and CDR2: MNHEY, SMNVEV (reference sequence).

The rearrangement joins TRBV15 to TRBJ1-5; TRBD1 aligns across 8 bases. After removal of 5 bases from V and 7 bases from J, the junction contained 7 bases not matched to a gene. The CDR3 consists of 14 residues. CDR1 and CDR2 (germline): LNHNV, YYDKDF (reference sequence). The CDR3 here is CATSSPGGRQPQHF. CDR3 nucleotides: TGTGCCACCAGCTCTCCAGGGGGCAGGCAGCCCCAGCATTTT.

The gene calls are TRBV7-9 and TRBJ2-2; the D is unclear. Looked up from germline, CDR1 is SEHNR and CDR2 is FQNEAQ (reference sequence). There are 13 residues in the CDR3. Trimming cost V 3 bases and J 4 bases, with 6 bases left between them. The CDR3 sequence: CASSLYSTGELFF. CDR3 in DNA: TGTGCCAGCAGCTTGTATTCCACCGGGGAGCTGTTTTTT.

The chain recombines TRBV12-5 with TRBJ2-1; TRBD1 aligns across 10 bases. Germline V gene sequence: CDR1 LGHNT, CDR2 FRNRAP. The CDR3 contains 15 residues. V trimming: 6 bases; J trimming: 4 bases; junction bases outside the gene matches: 6. CDR3 DNA: TGTGCTAGTGGGACAGGGACAGGGGCGTACAATGAGCAGTTCTTC. As protein: CASGTGTGAYNEQFF.

The CDR3 DNA reads as TGTGCCAGCAGCCCGGGGGGCCCGCGACAAAATGAGCAGTTCTTC. This sequence encodes CASSPGGPRQNEQFF. The J gene is TRBJ2-1, the V gene TRBV7-3, with a weak D call TRBD2 (7 bases). CDR1 and CDR2 from the germline V gene are SGHTA and FQGTGA. The CDR3 sequence is 15 residues long. The ends were cut back, 5 bases at V and 7 bases at J, with 18 bases in the middle.

This clone was recorded a few times. The rearrangement links TRBV7-6 to TRBJ2-2; TRBD2 matches at 8 bases. The CDR3 has 14 amino acids. Trimming removed 6 bases from V and 7 bases from J; junction bases left unmatched: 7. Per the germline V gene, CDR1 is SGHVS and CDR2 is FNYEAQ. CDR3 nucleotides: TGTGCCAGCAGTCGAGCGGGGGATGGCGGGGAGCTGTTTTTT. Encoded protein: CASSRAGDGGELFF.

V usage is TRBV6-1 and J usage is TRBJ2-7; 8 nucleotides agree with TRBD1. Looked up from germline, CDR1 is MNHNS and CDR2 is SASEGT. The CDR3 runs 14 residues. V was clipped by 5 bases and J by 3 bases; unmatched bases: 6. In DNA form, the CDR3 reads TGTGCCAGCAGTCGACAGGGGAACGACTACGAGCAGTACTTC. Translating it yields CASSRQGNDYEQYF.

The V gene is TRBV10-3, the J gene TRBJ2-1; 7 bases are a match to TRBD2. The CDR3 length is 16 residues. With 4 bases clipped from V and 5 bases from J, the junction kept 11 bases outside the gene matches. From germline, CDR1 is ENHRY and CDR2 SYGVKD. Here the CDR3 reads CAISGFSGTTDNEQFF. The CDR3 nucleotides read TGTGCCATCAGTGGTTTCTCCGGGACTACAGACAATGAGCAGTTCTTC.

The genes are TRBV7-9 and TRBJ2-3; a possible D gene is TRBD2 (5 bases). V was trimmed by 1 base and J by 0 bases, leaving 8 bases between them. The CDR3 totals 15 residues. Germline V lookup: CDR1 SEHNR, CDR2 FQNEAQ (reference sequence). The CDR3 nucleotides are TGTGCCAGCAGCTTAGGCGGGCCTAGCACAGATACGCAGTATTTT. This codes for CASSLGGPSTDTQYF.